The 29 T cell receptor beta chains below were found in one sample sequenced in a study of cytomegalovirus exposure and HLA in healthy donors. The PCR ran on 60 Vbeta and 13 Jbeta primers. Measured with immunoSEQ multiplex PCR; TCRdb has only the in-frame clones, and not every one. The table lists around 150,000 clones, about 9.1% of them singletons. Specimen: PBMCs. The receptor source for this set is a woman in her 40s in good health and CMV-seropositive.

The V gene is TRBV6-5, the J gene TRBJ1-5; D unclear. The CDR3 is 12 amino acids. Germline CDR1 reads MNHEY; CDR2 reads SVGAGI. The V end lost 5 bases, the J end lost 9 bases, and 11 bases lay between the germline ends. CDR3 nucleotide sequence: TGTGCCAGCAGTGCCCCCGGTCGGCCCCAGCATTTT. Its translation: CASSAPGRPQHF.

This chain links TRBV7-8 with TRBJ2-3; TRBD2 aligns across 14 bases. Per germline, CDR1 SGHVS and CDR2 FQNEAQ. CDR3 length equals 19 residues. Germline trimming cut 4 bases from V and 0 bases from J; bases unmatched to any gene: 9. CDR3 DNA: TGTGCCAGCAGCTATAGACTAGCGGGGGGGACCTCCAGCACAGATACGCAGTATTTT. Protein sequence: CASSYRLAGGTSSTDTQYF.

This clone has more than one count but fewer than ten. J is TRBJ2-1 and V is TRBV9, with 8 bases lining up with TRBD1. The V gene's germline CDR1 is SGDLS and CDR2 YYNGEE. After removal of 2 bases from V and 9 bases from J, the junction contained 4 bases not matched to a gene. The CDR3 has 13 residues. The CDR3 protein is CASSVQGASEQFF. The CDR3 DNA reads as TGTGCCAGCAGCGTCCAGGGGGCTAGTGAGCAGTTCTTC.

The V and J genes are TRBV5-8 and TRBJ1-2; D unclear. The CDR3 is made up of 16 amino acids. The germline CDR1 and CDR2 sequences are SGHTS and YDEGEE. V was shortened by 0 bases and J by 2 bases, with 14 bases between the two germline ends. The CDR3: CASSLVLGVGNYGYTF. CDR3 in DNA: TGTGCCAGCAGCTTGGTCCTCGGGGTAGGAAACTATGGCTACACCTTC.

The rearrangement uses TRBV29-1 and TRBJ2-7; 10 nucleotides match TRBD1. Looked up from germline, CDR1 is SQVTM and CDR2 is ANQGSEA. This CDR3 is 12 amino acids long. The V and J ends lost 6 bases and 2 bases, in that order; junction bases with no gene match: 1. This CDR3 reads CSVGQGAYEQYF. CDR3 in DNA: TGCAGCGTCGGACAGGGGGCCTACGAGCAGTACTTC.

The chain employs TRBV19 and TRBJ2-1; a weak D match, TRBD2 (6 bases). Germline CDR1 reads LNHDA; CDR2 reads SQIVND (reference sequence). The V end lost 6 bases, the J end lost 2 bases, and 11 bases lay between the germline ends. The length of the CDR3 is 14 residues. The CDR3 DNA reads as TGTGCCAGTAGAGGACCGGGGGCCTACAATGAGCAGTTCTTC. Translated, it gives CASRGPGAYNEQFF.

The V gene is TRBV6-1, the J gene TRBJ2-5; D not resolved. The V gene lost 1 base and the J gene lost 1 base, with 10 bases spanning the gap. The CDR3 runs 15 residues. CDR1 is MNHNS and CDR2 is SASEGT in the germline V gene. CDR3 in DNA: TGTGCCAGCAGTGAAGTAGAACCACTCCAAGAGACCCAGTACTTC. Its protein product is CASSEVEPLQETQYF.

V gene TRBV5-6 combines with J gene TRBJ1-1, with D possibly TRBD1 on 5 matching bases. This CDR3 contains 13 residues. Trimming shortened V by 2 bases and J by 4 bases, and 9 bases separated the two germline ends. Looked up from germline, CDR1 is SGHDT and CDR2 is YYEEEE. The CDR3 spells CASSLSGGTEAFF. The CDR3 bases are TGTGCCAGCAGCTTATCGGGGGGCACTGAAGCTTTCTTT.

This clone was picked up a small number of times. The V and J genes are TRBV29-1 and TRBJ2-1; 8 nucleotides align to TRBD1. The germline CDR1 and CDR2 sequences are SQVTM and ANQGSEA. Germline trimming cut 7 bases from V and 1 base from J; bases unmatched to any gene: 9. This CDR3 has 15 residues. The CDR3, as DNA: TGCAGCGCGGGAAAACAGGGGGGATCCTACAATGAGCAGTTCTTC. Translation gives CSAGKQGGSYNEQFF.

The chain uses TRBV13 and TRBJ2-7, with D possibly being TRBD1 (6 bases). Looked up from germline, CDR1 is PRHDT and CDR2 is FYEKMQ (reference sequence). V was trimmed by 2 bases and J by 1 base, leaving 12 bases between them. The CDR3 length is 15 residues. CDR3 coding DNA: TGTGCCAGCAGCTTATCTGGGGGCCCTTCCTACGAGCAGTACTTC. The encoded protein is CASSLSGGPSYEQYF.

This chain joins TRBV5-5 and TRBJ1-2, with D perhaps TRBD1 (5 bases). Trimming cost V 0 bases and J 6 bases, with 12 bases left between them. There are 14 residues in the CDR3. Germline lookup yields CDR1 SGHKS and CDR2 YYEKEE (reference sequence). The CDR3 sequence: CASSLGRVIDGYTF. CDR3 nucleotide sequence: TGTGCCAGCAGCTTGGGCAGGGTAATAGATGGCTACACCTTC.

The chain uses TRBV6-6 and TRBJ2-7, with TRBD2 as a possible D gene (6 bases). The CDR3 has 14 residues. V lost 5 bases to trimming and J lost 5 bases, with 16 bases between them. Germline values: CDR1 MNHNY, CDR2 SVGAGI (reference sequence). The DNA of the CDR3 is TGTGCCAGCAGTGTCCTCGGGGAGGTGAACGAGCAGTACTTC. Translated, it gives CASSVLGEVNEQYF.

The chain employs TRBV7-2 and TRBJ1-1, with no clear D. V was pared by 1 base and J by 4 bases, with 13 bases between. Germline V lookup: CDR1 SGHTA, CDR2 FQGNSA. This CDR3 is built from 15 residues. The CDR3 nucleotides are TGTGCCAGCAGCTTAGTAAGGAACGCGGGCACTGAAGCTTTCTTT. It codes for CASSLVRNAGTEAFF. Full variable domain (remainder filled in from reference TRBV7-2 and TRBJ1-1): GAGVSQSPSNKVTEKGKDVELRCDPISGHTALYWYRQSLGQGLEFLIYFQGNSAPDKSGLPSDRFSAERTGGSVSTLTIQRTQQEDSAVYLCASSLVRNAGTEAFFGQGTRLTVV.

V and J are TRBV18 and TRBJ1-6; 7 bases map to TRBD1. The CDR3 contains 13 residues. V lost 5 bases and J lost 11; bases outside the gene matches: 6. Germline CDR1 reads KGHSH; CDR2 reads LQKENI. The CDR3 DNA sequence: TGTGCCAGCTCAAGTACAGGGGTGCCACCCCTCCACTTT. Its translation: CASSSTGVPPLHF.

This chain links TRBV4-3 with TRBJ2-1; 10 positions match TRBD2. Germline-derived CDR1 and CDR2 are LGHNA and YSLEER. J gave up 3 bases and V 0 bases, and 11 bases lay outside the gene matches. CDR3 length: 19 amino acids. CDR3 amino acids: CASSQDGGSGGRYYNEQFF. The DNA for the CDR3 is TGCGCCAGCAGCCAAGATGGTGGTAGCGGGGGGCGATACTACAATGAGCAGTTCTTC.

This clone occurred a few times. This rearrangement joins TRBV5-1 to TRBJ1-1, with D perhaps TRBD1 (5 bases). The germline V gene has CDR1 SGHRS and CDR2 YFSETQ. Trimming shortened V by 2 bases and J by 4 bases, and 12 bases separated the two germline ends. The CDR3 totals 14 residues. Here the CDR3 reads CASSLGAGLTEAFF. CDR3 bases: TGCGCCAGCAGCTTAGGGGCAGGGCTCACTGAAGCTTTCTTT.

This rearrangement joins TRBV7-8 to TRBJ1-2; D ambiguous. Germline lookup yields CDR1 SGHVS and CDR2 FQNEAQ. The CDR3 spans 15 residues. V dropped 1 base and J dropped 7 bases, with 16 bases sitting between them. CDR3 bases: TGTGCCAGCAGCTTAGTCTTAGGATCGGGTACTGGCTACACCTTC. Amino acids: CASSLVLGSGTGYTF.

The chain recombines TRBV6-5 with TRBJ2-1, with 10 bases fitting TRBD2. The CDR3 spans 13 residues. Germline CDR1 is MNHEY and CDR2 is SVGAGI. Losses at the gene ends were 6 bases for V and 9 bases for J; bases not matched to a gene: 5. CDR3 in DNA: TGTGCCAGCAGAGCGGGGGGGGGAGGTGAGCAGTTCTTC. This codes for CASRAGGGGEQFF.

Only a few counts were recorded for this clone. The J gene is TRBJ1-2, the V gene TRBV19; D gene unclear. Per germline, CDR1 LNHDA and CDR2 SQIVND (reference sequence). V was clipped by 7 bases and J by 1 base, with 13 bases between them. The CDR3 runs to 14 residues. The CDR3 DNA reads TGTGCCAGTACTGGGCAGGCTGATAACTATGGCTACACCTTC. Its translation is CASTGQADNYGYTF.

The V and J genes are TRBV2 and TRBJ2-7; maybe TRBD2 (5 bases). Germline values: CDR1 SNHLY, CDR2 FYNNEI. This CDR3 contains 13 residues. V was clipped by 3 bases and J by 6 bases, with 12 bases between them. The CDR3 here is CASSDELGVEQYF. CDR3 bases: TGTGCCAGCAGTGACGAACTGGGAGTCGAGCAGTACTTC.

This clone was seen a few times. This rearrangement joins TRBV27 to TRBJ2-2; 10 nucleotides match TRBD2. This CDR3 has 16 amino acids. CDR1 MNHEY and CDR2 SMNVEV come from the germline V gene (reference sequence). The V gene end was trimmed by 2 bases and the J gene end by 8 bases; junction bases not matched to a gene: 8. The DNA of the CDR3 is TGTGCCAGCAGTTTACTAGCGGGGGTTCCGGGGGGGGAGCTGTTTTTT. As protein: CASSLLAGVPGGELFF.

In this sample, this clone turned up a few times. The J gene is TRBJ2-5, the V gene TRBV9; D is perhaps TRBD1 (6 bases). The CDR3 is 15 amino acids. CDR1 and CDR2 from the germline V gene are SGDLS and YYNGEE. The V end was cut by 0 bases, the J end by 4 bases, with 13 bases between. CDR3 sequence reads: CASSVDPQGRETQYF. CDR3 nucleotide sequence: TGTGCCAGCAGCGTAGATCCGCAGGGGAGAGAGACCCAGTACTTC.

This clone was counted only a few times. The V gene is TRBV6-5, the J gene TRBJ2-1, with a weak D call TRBD1 (6 bases). The germline V gene has CDR1 MNHEY and CDR2 SVGAGI. CDR3 length: 15 residues. With 6 bases removed from V and 5 bases from J, the gap between germline ends came to 17 bases. CDR3 sequence (DNA): TGTGCCAGCAGACGCACAGGGATTTCCCACAATGAGCAGTTCTTC. This sequence encodes CASRRTGISHNEQFF.

This chain joins TRBV6-5 and TRBJ1-2, with TRBD1 identical over 12 bases. Germline V lookup: CDR1 MNHEY, CDR2 SVGAGI. V trimming: 4 bases; J trimming: 3 bases; junction bases outside the gene matches: 6. This CDR3 comprises 16 residues. The CDR3 DNA follows: TGTGCCAGCAGTTCACCGGGACAGGGGGCGGACTATGGCTACACCTTC. This translates into CASSSPGQGADYGYTF.

A word on this clone: Other DNA sequences of this sample code for an identical CDR3. J is TRBJ1-2 and V is TRBV19, with 7 bases matching TRBD1. From germline, CDR1 is LNHDA and CDR2 SQIVND (reference sequence). The CDR3 covers 12 residues. The CDR3 DNA reads as TGTGCAATCCCGACAGGGCACTATGGCTACACCTTC. It is translated as CAIPTGHYGYTF.

This clone was seen only a few times. The chain recombines TRBV11-1 with TRBJ1-2; TRBD1 matches 7 bases. The junction had 3 bases not matched to a gene; V was cut back by 6 bases and J by 8 bases. The length of the CDR3 is 11 residues. Germline CDR1 is SGHAT and CDR2 is FQDESV (reference sequence). The DNA of the CDR3 is TGTGCCAGCAGTAGGACAGGCGGCTACACCTTC. Its protein is CASSRTGGYTF.

V and J are TRBV21-1 and TRBJ1-5; the table's D call TRBD1 went unverified against the DNA. TRBV21-1 represents a pseudogene. The CDR3 covers 16 residues. The CDR3 nucleotides are TGTGCCAGCAGCGTGGGGGACAGGGATGGGTGTCAGCCCCAGCATTTT. Translating it yields CASSVGDRDGCQPQHF.

CDR3 sequence (DNA): TGCGCCAGCAGCGCCGGACAGGGAGAGGCCGGGGAGCTGTTTTTT. Protein: CASSAGQGEAGELFF. V and J are TRBV5-1 and TRBJ2-2, with 8 bases that match TRBD1. Germline CDR1 and CDR2: SGHRS and YFSETQ. The CDR3 extends over 15 amino acids. With 4 bases clipped from V and 6 bases from J, the junction kept 8 bases outside the gene matches.

J is TRBJ2-5 and V is TRBV2; D uncertain. The CDR3 covers 13 residues. Germline CDR1 reads SNHLY; CDR2 reads FYNNEI. Trimming left V 2 bases short and J 2 bases short, with 6 bases between. The CDR3 region is CASSENSQETQYF. Written as DNA, the CDR3 is TGTGCCAGCAGTGAAAACTCACAAGAGACCCAGTACTTC.